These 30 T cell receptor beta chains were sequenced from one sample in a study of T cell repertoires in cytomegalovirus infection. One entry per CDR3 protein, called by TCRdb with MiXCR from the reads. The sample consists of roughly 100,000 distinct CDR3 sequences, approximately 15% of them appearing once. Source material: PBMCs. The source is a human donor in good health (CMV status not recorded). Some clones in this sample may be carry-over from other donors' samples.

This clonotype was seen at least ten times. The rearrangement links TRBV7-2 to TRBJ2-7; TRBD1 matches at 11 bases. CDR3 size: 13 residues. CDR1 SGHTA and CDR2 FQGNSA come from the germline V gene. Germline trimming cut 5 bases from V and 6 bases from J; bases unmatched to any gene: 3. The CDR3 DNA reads TGTGCCAGCAGCCCCGGGACAGGGGGCGAGCAGTACTTC. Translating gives CASSPGTGGEQYF.

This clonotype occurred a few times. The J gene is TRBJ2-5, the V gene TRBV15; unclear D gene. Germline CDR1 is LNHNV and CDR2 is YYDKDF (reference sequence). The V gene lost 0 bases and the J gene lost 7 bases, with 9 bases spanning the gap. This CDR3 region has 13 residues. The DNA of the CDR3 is TGTGCCACCAGCAGAGATCCGACCGGGACCCAGTACTTC. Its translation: CATSRDPTGTQYF.

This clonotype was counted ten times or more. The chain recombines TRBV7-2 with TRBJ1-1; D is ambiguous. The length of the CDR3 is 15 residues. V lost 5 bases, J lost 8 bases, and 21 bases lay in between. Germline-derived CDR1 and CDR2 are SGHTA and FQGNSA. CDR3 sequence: CASSRNGRTAHEAFF. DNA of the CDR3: TGTGCCAGCAGCCGAAACGGGAGAACGGCCCACGAAGCTTTCTTT.

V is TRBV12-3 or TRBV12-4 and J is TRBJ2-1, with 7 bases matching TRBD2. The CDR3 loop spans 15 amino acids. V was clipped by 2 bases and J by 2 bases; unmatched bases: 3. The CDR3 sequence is CASSLSGAAYNEQFF. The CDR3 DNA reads TGTGCCAGCAGTTTAAGCGGGGCCGCCTACAATGAGCAGTTCTTC.

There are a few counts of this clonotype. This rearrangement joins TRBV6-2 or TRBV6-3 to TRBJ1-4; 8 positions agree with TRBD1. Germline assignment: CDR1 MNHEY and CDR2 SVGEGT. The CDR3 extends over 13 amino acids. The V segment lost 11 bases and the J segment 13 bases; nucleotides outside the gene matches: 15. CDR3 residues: CASRRDRTSVLFF. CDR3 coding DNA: TGTGCCTCCAGACGGGACAGGACCTCGGTACTGTTTTTT.

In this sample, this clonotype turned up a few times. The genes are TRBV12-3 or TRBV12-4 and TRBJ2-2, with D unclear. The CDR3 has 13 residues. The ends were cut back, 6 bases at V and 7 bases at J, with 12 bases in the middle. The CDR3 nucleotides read TGTGCCAGCAGGGGTTCCGTCGGCGGGGAGCTGTTTTTT. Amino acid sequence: CASRGSVGGELFF.

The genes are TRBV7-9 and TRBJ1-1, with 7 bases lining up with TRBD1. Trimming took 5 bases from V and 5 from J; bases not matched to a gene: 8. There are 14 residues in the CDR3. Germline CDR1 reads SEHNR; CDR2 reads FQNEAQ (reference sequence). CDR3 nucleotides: TGTGCCAGCAGCAAACGACAGGGTTTAACTGAAGCTTTCTTT. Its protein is CASSKRQGLTEAFF.

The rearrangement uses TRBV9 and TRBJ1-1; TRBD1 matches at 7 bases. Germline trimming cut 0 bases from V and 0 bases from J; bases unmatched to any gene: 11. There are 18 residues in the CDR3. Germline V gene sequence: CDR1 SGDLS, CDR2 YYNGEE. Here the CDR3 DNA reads TGTGCCAGCAGCGTAGGAGGGATGACAGGGCGGATGAACACTGAAGCTTTCTTT. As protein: CASSVGGMTGRMNTEAFF.

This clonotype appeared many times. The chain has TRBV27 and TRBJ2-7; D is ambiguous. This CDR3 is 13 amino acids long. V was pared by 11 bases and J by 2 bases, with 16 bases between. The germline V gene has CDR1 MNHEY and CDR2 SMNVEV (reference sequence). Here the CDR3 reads CALKGTKPYEQYF. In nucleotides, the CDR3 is TGTGCCCTCAAAGGCACAAAGCCCTACGAGCAGTACTTC.

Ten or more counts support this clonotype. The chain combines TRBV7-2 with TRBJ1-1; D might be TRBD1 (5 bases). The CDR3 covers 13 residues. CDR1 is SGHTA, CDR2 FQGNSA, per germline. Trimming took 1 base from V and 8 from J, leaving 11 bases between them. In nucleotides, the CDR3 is TGTGCCAGCAGCTTAGTTAGGGGTTCGGAAGCTTTCTTT. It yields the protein CASSLVRGSEAFF.

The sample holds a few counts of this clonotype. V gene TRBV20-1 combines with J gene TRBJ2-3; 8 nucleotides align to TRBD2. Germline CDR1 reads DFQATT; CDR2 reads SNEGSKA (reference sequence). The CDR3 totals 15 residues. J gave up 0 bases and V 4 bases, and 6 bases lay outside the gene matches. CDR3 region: CSAIRAGGSTDTQYF. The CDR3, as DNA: TGCAGTGCTATACGGGCGGGGGGTAGCACAGATACGCAGTATTTT.

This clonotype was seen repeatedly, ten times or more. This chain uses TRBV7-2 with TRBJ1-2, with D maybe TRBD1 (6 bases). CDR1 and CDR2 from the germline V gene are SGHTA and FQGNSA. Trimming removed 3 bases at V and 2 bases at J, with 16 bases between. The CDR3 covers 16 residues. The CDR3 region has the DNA TGTGCCAGCAGCTTGGGTGCGGGGGGCTTCAACTATGGCTACACCTTC. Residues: CASSLGAGGFNYGYTF.

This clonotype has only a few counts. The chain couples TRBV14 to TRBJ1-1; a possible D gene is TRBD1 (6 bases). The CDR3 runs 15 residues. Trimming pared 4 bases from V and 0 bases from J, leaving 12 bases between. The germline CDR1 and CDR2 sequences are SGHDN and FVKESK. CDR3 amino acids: CASSRLQGLNTEAFF. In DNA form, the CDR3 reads TGTGCCAGCAGCCGATTACAGGGTTTGAACACTGAAGCTTTCTTT.

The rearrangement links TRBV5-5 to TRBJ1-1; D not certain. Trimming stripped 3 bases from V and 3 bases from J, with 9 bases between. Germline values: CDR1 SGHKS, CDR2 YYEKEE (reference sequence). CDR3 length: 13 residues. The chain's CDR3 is CASSSPWDTEAFF. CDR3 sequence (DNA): TGTGCCAGCAGCTCCCCATGGGACACTGAAGCTTTCTTT. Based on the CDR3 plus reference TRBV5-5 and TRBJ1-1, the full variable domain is DAGVTQSPTHLIKTRGQQVTLRCSPISGHKSVSWYQQVLGQGPQFIFQYYEKEERGRGNFPDRFSARQFPNYSSELNVNALLLGDSALYLCASSSPWDTEAFFGQGTRLTVV.

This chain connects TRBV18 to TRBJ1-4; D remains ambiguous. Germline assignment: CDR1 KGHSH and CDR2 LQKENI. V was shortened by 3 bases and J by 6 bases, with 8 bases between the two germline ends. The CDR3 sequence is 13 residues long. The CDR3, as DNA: TGTGCCAGCTCACCGGGTATGGATGAAAAACTGTTTTTT. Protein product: CASSPGMDEKLFF. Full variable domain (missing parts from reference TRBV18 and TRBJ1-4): NAGVMQNPRHLVRRRGQEARLRCSPMKGHSHVYWYRQLPEEGLKFMVYLQKENIIDESGMPKERFSAEFPKEGPSILRIQQVVRGDSAAYFCASSPGMDEKLFFGSGTQLSVL.

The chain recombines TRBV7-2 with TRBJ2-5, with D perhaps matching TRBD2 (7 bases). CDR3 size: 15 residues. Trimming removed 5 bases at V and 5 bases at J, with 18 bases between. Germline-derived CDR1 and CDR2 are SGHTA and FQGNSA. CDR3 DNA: TGTGCCAGCAGCCCCGGCGCGGGGGCGGGGGAGACCCAGTACTTC. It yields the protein CASSPGAGAGETQYF.

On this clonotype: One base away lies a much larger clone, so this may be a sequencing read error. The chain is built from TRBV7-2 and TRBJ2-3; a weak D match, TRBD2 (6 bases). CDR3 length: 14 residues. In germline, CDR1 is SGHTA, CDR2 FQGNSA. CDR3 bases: TGTGCCAGCCGCTTAGCGCGGGGAAGAGATACGCAGTATTTT. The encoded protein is CASRLARGRDTQYF.

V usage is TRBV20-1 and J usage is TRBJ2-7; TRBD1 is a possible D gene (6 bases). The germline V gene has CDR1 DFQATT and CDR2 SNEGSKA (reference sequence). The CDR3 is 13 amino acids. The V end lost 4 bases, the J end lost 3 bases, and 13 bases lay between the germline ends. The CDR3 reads CSAIGQRGYEQYF. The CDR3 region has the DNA TGCAGTGCTATCGGACAGAGAGGCTACGAGCAGTACTTC.

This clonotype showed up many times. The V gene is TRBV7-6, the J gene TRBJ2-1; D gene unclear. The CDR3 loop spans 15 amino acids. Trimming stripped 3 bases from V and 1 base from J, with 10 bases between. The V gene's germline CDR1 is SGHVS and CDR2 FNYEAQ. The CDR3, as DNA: TGTGCCAGCAGCTTGGAAGGAGAATCCTACAATGAGCAGTTCTTC. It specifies CASSLEGESYNEQFF.

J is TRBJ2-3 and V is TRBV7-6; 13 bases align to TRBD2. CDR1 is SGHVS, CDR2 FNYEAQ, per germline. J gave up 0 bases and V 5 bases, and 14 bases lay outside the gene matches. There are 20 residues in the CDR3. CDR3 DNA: TGTGCCAGCAGCCTACAGGGACTAGCGGGGATCTCGTCTAGCACAGATACGCAGTATTTT. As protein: CASSLQGLAGISSSTDTQYF.

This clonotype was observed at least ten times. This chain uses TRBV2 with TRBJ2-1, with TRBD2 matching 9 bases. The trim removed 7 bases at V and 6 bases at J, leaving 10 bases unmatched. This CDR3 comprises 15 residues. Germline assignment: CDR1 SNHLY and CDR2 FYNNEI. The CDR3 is CASTAGTSTSNEQFF. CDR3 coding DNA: TGTGCCAGCACCGCCGGGACTAGCACTAGCAATGAGCAGTTCTTC.

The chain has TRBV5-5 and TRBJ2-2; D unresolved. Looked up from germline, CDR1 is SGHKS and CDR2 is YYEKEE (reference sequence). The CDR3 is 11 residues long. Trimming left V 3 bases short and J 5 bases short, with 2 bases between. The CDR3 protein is CASSWTGELFF. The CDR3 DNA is TGTGCCAGCAGCTGGACCGGGGAGCTGTTTTTT.

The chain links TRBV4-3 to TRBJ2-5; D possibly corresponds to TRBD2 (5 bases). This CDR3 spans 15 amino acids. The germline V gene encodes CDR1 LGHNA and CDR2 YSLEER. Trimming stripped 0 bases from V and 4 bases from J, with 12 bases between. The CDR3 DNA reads TGCGCCAGCAGCCAAGATCTTGCTAGCCGAGAGACCCAGTACTTC. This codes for CASSQDLASRETQYF.

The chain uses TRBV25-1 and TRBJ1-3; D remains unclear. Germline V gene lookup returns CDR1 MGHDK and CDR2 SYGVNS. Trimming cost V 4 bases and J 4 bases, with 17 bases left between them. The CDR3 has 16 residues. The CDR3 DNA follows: TGTGCCAGCAGTGTCCCCGGCGGGCCTAACGGAAACACCATATATTTT. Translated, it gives CASSVPGGPNGNTIYF.

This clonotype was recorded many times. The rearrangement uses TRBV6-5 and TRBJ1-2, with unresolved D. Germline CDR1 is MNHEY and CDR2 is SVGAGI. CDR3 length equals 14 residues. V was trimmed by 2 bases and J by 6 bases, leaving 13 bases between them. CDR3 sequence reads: CASSYEDRVDGYTF. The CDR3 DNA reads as TGTGCCAGCAGTTACGAGGATCGGGTTGATGGCTACACCTTC.

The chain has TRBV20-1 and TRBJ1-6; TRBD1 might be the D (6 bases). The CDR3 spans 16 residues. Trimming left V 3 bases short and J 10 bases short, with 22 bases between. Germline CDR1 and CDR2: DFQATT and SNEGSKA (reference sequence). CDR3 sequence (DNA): TGCAGTGCTAGGCCCCGGACAGTGACTAGTCGGTCACCCCTCCACTTT. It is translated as CSARPRTVTSRSPLHF.

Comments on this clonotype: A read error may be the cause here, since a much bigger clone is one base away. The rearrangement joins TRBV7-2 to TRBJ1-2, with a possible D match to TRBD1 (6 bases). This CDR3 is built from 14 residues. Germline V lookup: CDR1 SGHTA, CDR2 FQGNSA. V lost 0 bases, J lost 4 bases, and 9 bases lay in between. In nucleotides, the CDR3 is TGTGCCAGCAGCTTAGCACAGGGCCCCTATGGCTACACCTTC. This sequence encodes CASSLAQGPYGYTF.

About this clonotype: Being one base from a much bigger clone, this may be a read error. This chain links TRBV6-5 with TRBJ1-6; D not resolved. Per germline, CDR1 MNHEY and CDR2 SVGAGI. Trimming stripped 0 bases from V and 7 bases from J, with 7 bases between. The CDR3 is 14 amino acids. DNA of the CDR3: TGTGCCAGCAGTTACTCCAGCGGGAATTCACCCCTCCACTTT. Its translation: CASSYSSGNSPLHF.

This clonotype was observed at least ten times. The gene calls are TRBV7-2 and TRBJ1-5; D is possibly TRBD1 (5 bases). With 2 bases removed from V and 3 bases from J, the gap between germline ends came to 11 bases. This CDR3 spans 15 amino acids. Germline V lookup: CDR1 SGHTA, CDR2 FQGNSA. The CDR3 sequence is CASSLYRGVNQPQHF. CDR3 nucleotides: TGTGCCAGCAGCTTATACCGGGGGGTCAATCAGCCCCAGCATTTT.

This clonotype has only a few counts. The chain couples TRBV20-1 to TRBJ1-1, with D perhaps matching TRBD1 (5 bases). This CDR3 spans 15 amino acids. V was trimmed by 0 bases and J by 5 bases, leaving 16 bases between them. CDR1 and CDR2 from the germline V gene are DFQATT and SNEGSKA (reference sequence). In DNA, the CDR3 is TGCAGTGCTAGAGATCAGGAAAGGGGTCGAACTGAAGCTTTCTTT. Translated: CSARDQERGRTEAFF.